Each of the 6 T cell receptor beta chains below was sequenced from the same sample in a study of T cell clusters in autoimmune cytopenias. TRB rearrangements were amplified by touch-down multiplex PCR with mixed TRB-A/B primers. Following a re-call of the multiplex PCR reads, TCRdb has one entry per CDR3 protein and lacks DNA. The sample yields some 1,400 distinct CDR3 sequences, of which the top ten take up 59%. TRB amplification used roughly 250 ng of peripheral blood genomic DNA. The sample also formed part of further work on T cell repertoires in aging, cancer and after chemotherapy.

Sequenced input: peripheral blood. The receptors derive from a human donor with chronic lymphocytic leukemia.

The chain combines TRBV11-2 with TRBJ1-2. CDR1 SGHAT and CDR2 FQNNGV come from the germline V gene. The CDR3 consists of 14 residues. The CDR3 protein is CASAAVAANYGYTF.

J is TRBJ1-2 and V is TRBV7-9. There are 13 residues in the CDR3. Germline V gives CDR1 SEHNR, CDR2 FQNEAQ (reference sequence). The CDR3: CASSLESSSGYTF.

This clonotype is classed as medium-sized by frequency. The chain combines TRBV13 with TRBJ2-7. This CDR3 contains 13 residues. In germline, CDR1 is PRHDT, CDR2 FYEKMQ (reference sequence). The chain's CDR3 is CASSADGAYEQYF. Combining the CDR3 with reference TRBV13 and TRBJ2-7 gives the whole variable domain AAGVIQSPRHLIKEKRETATLKCYPIPRHDTVYWYQQGPGQDPQFLISFYEKMQSDKGSIPDRFSAQQFSDYHSELNMSSLELGDSALYFCASSADGAYEQYFGPGTRLTVT.

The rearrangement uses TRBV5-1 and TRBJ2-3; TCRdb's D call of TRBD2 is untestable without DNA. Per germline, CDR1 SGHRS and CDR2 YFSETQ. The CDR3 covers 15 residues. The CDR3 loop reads CASSLETVPPDTQYF.

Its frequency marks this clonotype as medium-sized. This chain's CDR3 is CASSPTDYEQYF. V and J are TRBV18 and TRBJ2-7; the D call of TRBD1 rests on TCRdb alone, since no DNA is present to check it. CDR1 is KGHSH, CDR2 LQKENI, per germline. The CDR3 has 12 amino acids. Combining the CDR3 with reference TRBV18 and TRBJ2-7 gives the whole variable domain NAGVMQNPRHLVRRRGQEARLRCSPMKGHSHVYWYRQLPEEGLKFMVYLQKENIIDESGMPKERFSAEFPKEGPSILRIQQVVRGDSAAYFCASSPTDYEQYFGPGTRLTVT.

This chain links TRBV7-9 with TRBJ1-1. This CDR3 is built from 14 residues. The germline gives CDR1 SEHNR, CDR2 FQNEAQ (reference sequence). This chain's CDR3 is CASSLGGPDTEAFF.